This T cell receptor beta chain was profiled in a study of T cell repertoires in cytomegalovirus infection. Study-level background: Public TCR beta signatures marked donors with CMV infection and the matching HLA.

One entry per CDR3 protein results from TCRdb running MiXCR on the reads. The data contain approximately 350,000 distinct CDR3 sequences, approximately 30% of them singletons. For this clonotype: Its antigen is unidentified.

This specimen consisted of cultured PBMCs, obtained from culture after CMV antigen stimulation. This clonotype was obtained from a human donor in good health (CMV status not recorded). Some clones in this sample may be carry-over from other donors' samples.

CDR3 region: CAGAGTGGRTEAFF. The CDR3 DNA reads as TGTGCCGGGGCTGGGACAGGGGGCAGGACTGAAGCTTTCTTT. This chain joins TRBV28 and TRBJ1-1, with 12 bases that match TRBD1. In germline, CDR1 is MDHEN, CDR2 SYDVKM. The CDR3 extends over 14 amino acids. V dropped 11 bases and J dropped 5; count of bases not matched to a gene: 9.